The TCR beta chain under discussion was sequenced for a study of blood T cell repertoires in COVID-19. Clones were sequenced by immunoSEQ multiplex PCR, and TCRdb holds only the in-frame ones, with some missing. The data show about 49,000 clones, with around 90% seen just once and over 10% held by the top ten. This clone was counted a single time. Germline V gives CDR1 KGHSH, CDR2 LQKENI. The CDR3 is 16 residues long. The germline V and J ends were trimmed by 3 bases and 4 bases, with 16 bases remaining between them. This sequence originates from a man at least 80 years old with acute or convalescent COVID-19. Material for sequencing was peripheral blood. V usage is TRBV18 and J usage is TRBJ2-1; weak D call: TRBD2 (6 bases). The CDR3 DNA follows: TGTGCCAGCTCACCGCCCGGAGGGCTGGGGTACAATGAGCAGTTCTTC. The encoded protein is CASSPPGGLGYNEQFF.